Listed below are T cell receptor beta chains from one sample, sequenced in a study of T-cell reconstitution after alpha-beta-depleted transplantation in children. TCRdb reanalysed the PCR reads using MiXCR and keeps one entry per CDR3 protein. The sample holds around 87,000 distinct CDR3 sequences, more than 7% seen once. Sample: PBMCs from the stem cell graft donor, taken from the stem cell graft. Receptors were obtained from a human donor who donated a stem cell graft to a child with congenital amegakaryocytic thrombocytopenia. Each CDR3 is given without its conserved first and last residue.

J: TRBJ2-7; V: TRBV5-1; CDR3: ASSSFGTSGGRSYEQY
J: TRBJ2-1; V: TRBV4-3; CDR3: ASSRAGYDEQF
J: TRBJ1-1; V: TRBV5-1; CDR3: ASSSRIDRALAF
J: TRBJ1-1; V: TRBV20-1; CDR3: SARDQGATGSEAF
J: TRBJ2-1; V: TRBV6-2/TRBV6-3; CDR3: ASSLPGLAINEQF
J: TRBJ2-2; V: TRBV5-1; CDR3: ASSFRVPTNTGELF
J: TRBJ2-5; V: TRBV12-3/TRBV12-4; CDR3: ASSSGRGGLAAETQY
J: TRBJ2-2; V: TRBV9; CDR3: ASSVGWRTNTGELF
J: TRBJ2-7; V: TRBV10-3; CDR3: AISEGRIFSSYEQY
J: TRBJ1-4; V: TRBV2; CDR3: ASSIGTGPEKLF
J: TRBJ2-1; V: TRBV19; CDR3: ASSFDRGNEQF